This is a list of T cell receptor beta chains from one sample in a study of cytomegalovirus exposure and HLA in healthy donors. Assay: immunoSEQ multiplex PCR; the TCRdb copy retains only in-frame clones and omits some. This sample's table has about 170,000 clones. What was sequenced was PBMCs. The receptor set was obtained from a woman aged 55-70 years in good health and CMV-seronegative. The CDR3 runs from the conserved cysteine through the conserved F or W. The D gene is left open where the match is weak.

>TRBD1|TRBJ2-1|TRBV11-2
CASSLGGGLSSYNEQFF
TGTGCCAGCAGCTTAGGAGGGGGCCTGAGCTCCTACAATGAGCAGTTCTTC
>-|TRBJ1-1|TRBV5-1
CASSLRFSTEAFF
TGCGCCAGCAGCTTGCGGTTTTCCACTGAAGCTTTCTTT
>TRBD1|TRBJ2-7|TRBV5-1
CASSQTGGRSYEQYF
TGCGCCAGCAGCCAGACAGGGGGCAGGTCCTACGAGCAGTACTTC
>TRBD1|TRBJ1-4|TRBV12-5
CASGPRQGEEKLFF
TGTGCTAGTGGTCCCCGACAGGGCGAGGAAAAACTGTTTTTT
>TRBD2|TRBJ2-5|TRBV7-2
CASSPPSGGKETQYF
TGTGCCAGCAGCCCCCCTAGCGGGGGTAAGGAGACCCAGTACTTC
>-|TRBJ1-5|TRBV27
CASSPSPREGLSNQPQHF
TGTGCCAGCAGTCCATCCCCCAGGGAGGGGCTAAGCAATCAGCCCCAGCATTTT
>TRBD2|TRBJ2-3|TRBV7-9
CASSFSTSGSTDTQYF
TGTGCCAGCAGCTTCTCGACTAGCGGGAGCACAGATACGCAGTATTTT
>-|TRBJ1-4|TRBV2
CASSPRTGEKLFF
TGTGCCAGCAGTCCGCGGACGGGAGAAAAACTGTTTTTT
>TRBD1|TRBJ2-5|TRBV18
CASSPRSGGETQYF
TGTGCCAGCTCACCAAGGTCAGGGGGAGAGACCCAGTACTTC
>TRBD1|TRBJ1-5|TRBV5-6
CASSLLGQGVNQPQHF
TGTGCCAGCAGCTTGTTGGGACAGGGTGTGAATCAGCCCCAGCATTTT
>-|TRBJ2-2|TRBV13
CASSSDRNTGELFF
TGTGCCAGCAGCTCCGACAGAAACACCGGGGAGCTGTTTTTT
>TRBD1|TRBJ2-5|TRBV19
CASNPGQGTWETQYF
TGTGCCAGTAACCCGGGACAGGGTACCTGGGAGACCCAGTACTTC
>-|TRBJ2-1|TRBV2
CASSVGDSYNEQFF
TGTGCCAGCAGTGTAGGAGACTCCTACAATGAGCAGTTCTTC
>-|TRBJ2-1|TRBV10-3
CAIRGAGRYNEQFF
TGTGCCATCAGGGGTGCAGGCCGTTACAATGAGCAGTTCTTC
>TRBD1|TRBJ2-7|TRBV18
CASSLLGQAPYEQYF
TGTGCCAGCTCACTTTTGGGACAGGCCCCCTACGAGCAGTACTTC
>TRBD2|TRBJ2-3|TRBV4-3
CASSGTSGGVEMEGVTDTQYF
TGCGCCAGCAGCGGGACTAGCGGGGGGGTAGAAATGGAGGGGGTAACAGATACGCAGTATTTT
>TRBD2|TRBJ2-1|TRBV5-1
CASWSGTRSYNEQFF
TGCGCCAGCTGGTCCGGGACTAGATCTTACAATGAGCAGTTCTTC
>TRBD1|TRBJ1-2|TRBV5-5
CASGGPADGQVSGYTF
TGTGCCAGCGGGGGCCCTGCGGACGGACAGGTCTCTGGCTACACCTTC
>TRBD2|TRBJ2-1|TRBV18
CASSPTAGVNEQFF
TGTGCCAGCTCACCAACGGCGGGAGTAAATGAGCAGTTCTTC
>-|TRBJ2-5|TRBV2
CASPSEGRETQYF
TGTGCCAGCCCGAGTGAGGGTAGAGAGACCCAGTACTTC
>-|TRBJ1-2|TRBV7-9
CASSLRANYGYTF
TGTGCCAGCAGCTTGAGGGCGAACTATGGCTACACCTTC
>-|TRBJ1-5|TRBV19
CASSTPGGYQPQHF
TGTGCCAGTAGTACCCCGGGGGGATATCAGCCCCAGCATTTT
>TRBD2|TRBJ2-5|TRBV5-1
CASSLELAGSQETQYF
TGCGCCAGCAGCTTGGAACTAGCGGGGTCCCAAGAGACCCAGTACTTC
>TRBD1|TRBJ1-5|TRBV27
CASSLSMGDRTISNQPQHF
TGTGCCAGCAGTTTATCGATGGGGGACAGGACTATTAGCAATCAGCCCCAGCATTTT
>TRBD2|TRBJ2-2|TRBV29-1
CSILAGGPSSVTGELFF
TGCAGCATTCTAGCGGGAGGGCCCTCCTCAGTGACCGGGGAGCTGTTTTTT
>TRBD1|TRBJ2-5|TRBV15
CATSKGQQETQYF
TGTGCCACCAGCAAGGGACAGCAAGAGACCCAGTACTTC
>TRBD1|TRBJ1-6|TRBV7-6
CASSLESGDRAHSPLHF
TGTGCCAGCAGCTTAGAAAGCGGGGACAGGGCGCATTCACCCCTCCACTTT
>TRBD2|TRBJ2-2|TRBV5-1
CASSPRQLAGGSTGELFF
TGCGCCAGCAGCCCGAGGCAGCTAGCGGGGGGTTCCACCGGGGAGCTGTTTTTT
>-|TRBJ2-7|TRBV27
CASSLFPQGLLSEQYF
TGTGCCAGCAGTTTATTTCCACAGGGATTATTGAGCGAGCAGTACTTC
>TRBD2|TRBJ2-3|TRBV5-1
CASSLGTSGRASDTQYF
TGCGCCAGCAGCTTGGGGACTAGCGGGAGGGCATCAGATACGCAGTATTTT
>-|TRBJ2-5|TRBV5-6
CASSLLRGEETQYF
TGTGCCAGCAGCTTGCTCAGGGGGGAAGAGACCCAGTACTTC
>-|TRBJ2-5|TRBV5-6
CASSLGRFRSAQYF
TGTGCCAGCAGCTTGGGGCGGTTCCGCTCGGCCCAGTACTTC
>-|TRBJ2-7|TRBV19
CASSWVSGPYEQYF
TGTGCCAGTAGTTGGGTGAGCGGCCCCTACGAGCAGTACTTC
>-|TRBJ2-7|TRBV6-1
CASSEHREGYEQYF
TGTGCCAGCAGTGAACACAGGGAAGGTTACGAGCAGTACTTC
>-|TRBJ2-1|TRBV6-5
CASRPGSSYNEQFF
TGTGCCAGCAGACCGGGAAGCTCCTACAATGAGCAGTTCTTC
>-|TRBJ1-5|TRBV6-1
CASRLGANERPQHF
TGTGCCAGCAGGTTGGGGGCGAATGAAAGGCCCCAGCATTTT
>-|TRBJ2-7|TRBV9
CASSVGNTDYEQYF
TGTGCCAGCAGCGTAGGCAACACCGACTACGAGCAGTACTTC
>-|TRBJ1-6|TRBV7-2
CASSLDTDSPLHF
TGTGCCAGCAGCTTAGATACGGATTCACCCCTCCACTTT
>-|TRBJ1-2|TRBV11-2
CASSLADSPFLDGYTF
TGTGCCAGCAGCTTAGCCGACAGCCCCTTTTTGGATGGCTACACCTTC
>-|TRBJ2-7|TRBV5-4
CASSFRPSEQYF
TGTGCCAGCAGCTTCAGGCCCTCAGAGCAGTACTTC
>-|TRBJ1-1|TRBV7-8
CASSSGGPEAFF
TGTGCCAGCAGCTCCGGAGGACCCGAAGCTTTCTTT
>TRBD1|TRBJ2-7|TRBV9
CASSVAPDRGAYEQYF
TGTGCCAGCAGCGTAGCTCCGGACAGGGGCGCCTACGAGCAGTACTTC
>TRBD2|TRBJ2-3|TRBV7-9
CASGLAGPTDTQYF
TGTGCTTCGGGGCTAGCGGGCCCCACAGATACGCAGTATTTT
>-|TRBJ2-3|TRBV5-4
CASSLEGGTDTQYF
TGTGCCAGCAGCTTGGAGGGGGGCACAGATACGCAGTATTTT
>-|TRBJ1-5|TRBV7-9
CASSSSPRGRRDNQPQHF
TGTGCCAGCAGCTCCTCTCCAAGGGGCCGCAGGGACAATCAGCCCCAGCATTTT
>-|TRBJ2-2|TRBV5-1
CASSLGTGIWDTGELFF
TGCGCCAGCAGCTTGGGAACAGGGATCTGGGACACCGGGGAGCTGTTTTTT
>-|TRBJ2-7|TRBV29-1
CSATIGGEQYF
TGCAGCGCCACGATAGGCGGGGAGCAGTACTTC
>TRBD1|TRBJ1-5|TRBV6-6
CASSDNRDRKPQHF
TGTGCCAGCAGTGACAACCGGGACAGGAAACCCCAGCATTTT
>-|TRBJ2-3|TRBV4-3
CASSQEDREGTDTQYF
TGCGCCAGCAGCCAGGAGGACAGGGAGGGGACAGATACGCAGTATTTT
>TRBD1|TRBJ1-1|TRBV15
CATSRPNQGAPEAFF
TGTGCCACCAGCAGACCAAATCAGGGGGCGCCTGAAGCTTTCTTT
>-|TRBJ2-1|TRBV13
CASSGRVGEQFF
TGTGCCAGCAGCGGCAGGGTGGGTGAGCAGTTCTTC
>-|TRBJ2-7|TRBV7-2
CASSFRDSREQYF
TGTGCCAGCAGCTTCCGGGACTCCCGGGAGCAGTACTTC
>-|TRBJ2-1|TRBV9
CASSVGGEASYNEQFF
TGTGCCAGCAGCGTAGGGGGGGAGGCGTCCTACAATGAGCAGTTCTTC